The 6 T cell receptor beta chains below all came from one sample that was sequenced in a study of neurological immune-mediated disorders. One entry per CDR3 protein results from TCRdb running MiXCR on the 5' RACE reads. The data hold some 50,000 distinct CDR3 sequences, with about 2% observed a single time. The sample consisted of PBMCs. The receptor set was obtained from a woman aged 40 to 50 with multiple sclerosis.

This clonotype was found many times. V is TRBV20-1 and J is TRBJ1-2, with D possibly being TRBD1 (5 bases). The CDR3 runs to 14 residues. CDR1 DFQATT and CDR2 SNEGSKA come from the germline V gene (reference sequence). Trimming took 4 bases from V and 3 from J, leaving 15 bases between them. As DNA, the CDR3 is TGCAGTGCTACTCCCCCAGGGTCGGACTATGGCTACACCTTC. This gives the protein CSATPPGSDYGYTF.

The table lists this clonotype with many counts. V usage is TRBV3-1 and J usage is TRBJ2-3; 8 bases align to TRBD2. Per the germline V gene, CDR1 is LGHDT and CDR2 is YNNKEL (reference sequence). The CDR3 has 15 residues. The ends lost 2 bases at V and 5 bases at J; junction bases unmatched: 6. The CDR3 here is CASSQPGGAEDTQYF. The CDR3 DNA sequence: TGTGCCAGCAGCCAACCCGGGGGGGCCGAAGATACGCAGTATTTT.

This clonotype was detected many times. The chain uses TRBV2 and TRBJ2-1, with 15 bases that match TRBD2. This CDR3 has 16 amino acids. From germline, CDR1 is SNHLY and CDR2 FYNNEI. With V trimmed by 6 bases and J by 7 bases, 7 bases remained unmatched. The CDR3 coding sequence is TGTGCCAGCAGAGCTTGGGGACTAGCGGGGGGAAATGAGCAGTTCTTC. Translation: CASRAWGLAGGNEQFF.

This clonotype has at least ten counts. This chain uses TRBV6-5 with TRBJ2-3; 10 bases map to TRBD1. The germline CDR1 and CDR2 sequences are MNHEY and SVGAGI. The CDR3 is 15 amino acids. V lost 8 bases and J lost 4; bases outside the gene matches: 9. CDR3 nucleotides: TGTGCCAGCTGGACAGACAGGGGGCTGGCAGATACGCAGTATTTT. Amino acids: CASWTDRGLADTQYF.

This clonotype was counted a few times. This likely comes from a read error, as the CDR3 has no conserved phenylalanine or tryptophan at its end. This chain joins TRBV5-1 and TRBJ2-2, with a weak D call TRBD1 (5 bases). Germline-derived CDR1 and CDR2 are SGHRS and YFSETQ. The CDR3 totals 14 residues. This CDR3 reads CATKPGPNTGELFN. The CDR3 DNA reads TGTGCCACTAAGCCAGGGCCGAACACCGGGGAGCTGTTTAAT.

This clonotype has at least ten counts. The V call is TRBV5-1, the J call TRBJ2-1; either TRBD1 or TRBD2 may supply D (5 bases each). This CDR3 contains 14 residues. Germline-derived CDR1 and CDR2 are SGHRS and YFSETQ. Trimming removed 4 bases at V and 5 bases at J, with 13 bases between. The CDR3 sequence: CASSRSGTNNEQFF. Here the CDR3 DNA reads TGCGCCAGCAGCCGCTCAGGGACCAACAATGAGCAGTTCTTC.